The rows below give T cell receptor beta chains drawn from one sample of a study of lymphopenia after photon versus proton radiotherapy. Sequencing used immunoSEQ multiplex PCR; TCRdb keeps in-frame clones, though not all of them. The sample shows some 170,000 clones, 88% of them seen only once. The material sequenced was peripheral blood, taken from a patient treated with photon-based radiotherapy. Source of these receptors: a man aged 45-60 years with gastric cancer. Each CDR3 is given without its conserved first and last residue.

v_call cdr3_aa
TRBV19 ASSPGHRYGYT
TRBV19 ASSLSLKTEAF
TRBV28 ASSFGGFGYT
TRBV27 ASSLEPYTEAF
TRBV7-9 ASSSTVTYGYT
TRBV6-4 ASSNSSGSSHEQY
TRBV27 ASSLKLAHFPGELF
TRBV5-1 ASSPEPTGRQF
TRBV10-2 ASRDNKFGLNEQF
TRBV6-1 ASRLAGVLNEQF
TRBV5-5 ASSPDPGGEQPQH
TRBV10-2 ASSTNPGMADTEAF